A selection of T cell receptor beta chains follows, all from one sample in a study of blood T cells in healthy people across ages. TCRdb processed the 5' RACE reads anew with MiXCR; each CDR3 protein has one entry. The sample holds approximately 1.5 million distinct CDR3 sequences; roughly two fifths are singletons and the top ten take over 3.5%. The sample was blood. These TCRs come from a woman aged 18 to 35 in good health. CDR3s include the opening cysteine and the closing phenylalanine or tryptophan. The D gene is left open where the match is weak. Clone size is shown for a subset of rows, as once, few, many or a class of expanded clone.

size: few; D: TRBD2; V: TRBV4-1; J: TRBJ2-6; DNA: TGCGCCAGCAGACCCGGAACTAGCGGGAGAGTAGGGGCCAACGTCCTGACTTTC; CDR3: CASRPGTSGRVGANVLTF
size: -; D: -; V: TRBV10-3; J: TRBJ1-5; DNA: TGTGCCACCTGGTGGGGGACGCGCAATCAGCCCCAGCATTTT; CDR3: CATWWGTRNQPQHF
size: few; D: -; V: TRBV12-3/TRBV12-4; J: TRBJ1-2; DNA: TGTGCCAGCAGTTTAGGGGAAGACGATGGCTACACCTTC; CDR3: CASSLGEDDGYTF
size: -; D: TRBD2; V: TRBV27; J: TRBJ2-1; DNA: TGTGCCGTATCCCAGGGACTAGGTTACAATGAGCAGTTCTTC; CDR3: CAVSQGLGYNEQFF
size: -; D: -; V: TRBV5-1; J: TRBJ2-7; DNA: TGCGCCAGCAGCGTCGGAGGGAGAGCCAACGAGCAGTACTTC; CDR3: CASSVGGRANEQYF
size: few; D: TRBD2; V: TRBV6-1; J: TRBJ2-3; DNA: TGTGCCAGCAGTCCCTGGACTAGCGGGACCACAGATACGCAGTATTTT; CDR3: CASSPWTSGTTDTQYF
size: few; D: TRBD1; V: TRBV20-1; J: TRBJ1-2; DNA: TGCAGTGCTGCCTTCAGGGGGCCCTATGGCTACACCTTC; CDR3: CSAAFRGPYGYTF
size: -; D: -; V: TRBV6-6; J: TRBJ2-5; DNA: TGTGCCAGCAGGCCCTTGGCGTTATACAATGAGCAGTACTTC; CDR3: CASRPLALYNEQYF
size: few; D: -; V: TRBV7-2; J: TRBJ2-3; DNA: TGTGCCAGCAGCCAAAAATCCTCCGCAGATACGCAGTATTTT; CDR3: CASSQKSSADTQYF
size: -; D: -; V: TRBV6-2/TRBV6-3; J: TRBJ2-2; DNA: TGTGCCAGCAGGCAGTACACCGGGGAGCTGTTTTTT; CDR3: CASRQYTGELFF
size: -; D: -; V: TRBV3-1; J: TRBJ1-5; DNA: TGTGCCAGCAGCCAGGGAGGGGCCTTCCATCAGCCCCAGCATTTT; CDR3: CASSQGGAFHQPQHF
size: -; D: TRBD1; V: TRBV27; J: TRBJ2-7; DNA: TGTGCCAGCAGTCCAACAGGGGGCCTTGCACCCTACGAGCAGTACTTC; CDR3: CASSPTGGLAPYEQYF
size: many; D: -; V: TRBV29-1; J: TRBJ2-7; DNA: TGCAGCGTTAAGACAGTATACGAGCAGTACTTC; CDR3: CSVKTVYEQYF
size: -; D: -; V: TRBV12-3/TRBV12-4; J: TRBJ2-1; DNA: TGTGCCAGCAGTTTGGGCAGGGGAGGCAATGAGCAGTTCTTC; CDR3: CASSLGRGGNEQFF
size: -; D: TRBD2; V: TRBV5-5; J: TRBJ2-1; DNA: TGTGCCAGCAGCATACTAGCGGGGACTTACGATGAGCAGTTCTTC; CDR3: CASSILAGTYDEQFF
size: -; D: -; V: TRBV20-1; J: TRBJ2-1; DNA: TGCAGTGCTAGCGGGGGTCCCAATGAGCAGTTCTTC; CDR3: CSASGGPNEQFF
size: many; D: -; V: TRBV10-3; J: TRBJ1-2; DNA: TGTGCCATCAGTGAGCACTCCCGGACAGCCGGGTATGGCTACACCTTC; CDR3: CAISEHSRTAGYGYTF
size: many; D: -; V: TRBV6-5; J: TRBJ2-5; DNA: TGTGCCAGCAAACGGGACGTGCAAGAGACCCAGTACTTC; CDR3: CASKRDVQETQYF
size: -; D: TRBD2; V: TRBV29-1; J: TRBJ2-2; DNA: TGCAGCGCAGCGGGGGGCACCGGGGAGCTGTTTTTT; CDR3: CSAAGGTGELFF
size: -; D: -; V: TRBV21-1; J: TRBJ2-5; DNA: TGTGCCAGCAGCTTATTCATGCCCCAGTACTTC; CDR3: CASSLFMPQYF
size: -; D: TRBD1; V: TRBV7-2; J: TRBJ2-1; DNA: TGTGCCAACAGGGGGGTGGATGAGCAGTTCTTC; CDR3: CANRGVDEQFF
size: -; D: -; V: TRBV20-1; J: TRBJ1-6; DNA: TGCAGTGCTGTTGGGGTAAGAAGATCACCCCTCCACTTT; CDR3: CSAVGVRRSPLHF
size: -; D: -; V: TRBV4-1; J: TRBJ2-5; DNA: TGCGCCAGCAGCTCCCTGGCAACAGAGACCCAGTACTTC; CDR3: CASSSLATETQYF
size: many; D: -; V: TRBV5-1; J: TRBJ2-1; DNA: TGCGCCAGCAGCTTGGAAGGCCCACCCAATGAGCAGTTCTTC; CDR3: CASSLEGPPNEQFF
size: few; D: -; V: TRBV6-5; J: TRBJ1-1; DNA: TGTGCCAGCAGTTACTACGGGCGGATTAACACTGAAGCTTTCTTT; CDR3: CASSYYGRINTEAFF
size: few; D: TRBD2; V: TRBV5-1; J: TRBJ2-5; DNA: TGCGCCAGCAGCTACCCGACTAGCGAGCAAGAGACCCAGTACTTC; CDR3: CASSYPTSEQETQYF
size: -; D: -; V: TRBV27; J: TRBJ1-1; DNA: TGTGCCAGCAGGGACGGAACGGGTGGCACTGAAGCTTTCTTT; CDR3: CASRDGTGGTEAFF
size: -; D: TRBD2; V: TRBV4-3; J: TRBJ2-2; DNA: TGCGCCAGCAGCCACACAACCACTAGCGCGGTCGGGGAGCTGTTTTTT; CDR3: CASSHTTTSAVGELFF
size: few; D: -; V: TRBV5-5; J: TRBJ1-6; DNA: TGTGCCAGCTGCGAACGATACAGTTATTCACCCCTCCACTTT; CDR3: CASCERYSYSPLHF
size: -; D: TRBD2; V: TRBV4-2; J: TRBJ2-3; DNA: TGTGCCAGCAGCCAAGGGGAAAGACTAGCGGGAAACACAGATACGCAGTATTTT; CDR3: CASSQGERLAGNTDTQYF
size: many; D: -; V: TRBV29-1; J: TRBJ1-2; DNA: TGCAGCGTTAACTATGGCTACACCTTC; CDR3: CSVNYGYTF
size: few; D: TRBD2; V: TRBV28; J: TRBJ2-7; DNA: TGTGCCAGCAGTTTTAGCGGGAGGGCCTTCCGGGAGTACGAGCAGTACTTC; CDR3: CASSFSGRAFREYEQYF
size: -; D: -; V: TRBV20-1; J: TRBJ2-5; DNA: TGCAGTGCTAGAGCACGGGGGACTGATGAGCAGTACTTC; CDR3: CSARARGTDEQYF
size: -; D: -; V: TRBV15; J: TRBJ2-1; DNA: TGTGCCACCAGCGGGGGGATTGGGACCTCCTACAATGAGCAGTTCTTC; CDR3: CATSGGIGTSYNEQFF
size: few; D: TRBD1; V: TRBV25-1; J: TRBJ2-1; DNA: TGTGCCAGCAGTGAATACAGGGGGCGAGGCAATGAGCAGTTCTTC; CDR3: CASSEYRGRGNEQFF
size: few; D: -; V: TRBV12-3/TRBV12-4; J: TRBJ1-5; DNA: TGTGCCAGCAGTTCCATCCTCCGAGGGGATAATCAGCCCCAGCATTTT; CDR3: CASSSILRGDNQPQHF
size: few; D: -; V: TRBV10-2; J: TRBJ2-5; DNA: TGCGCCAGCAGTGAGTCGGGGGAGTACCAAGAGACCCAGTACTTC; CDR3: CASSESGEYQETQYF
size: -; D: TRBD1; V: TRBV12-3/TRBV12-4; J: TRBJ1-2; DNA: TGTGCCAGCAGAAACCGGGACAGTTCCTATGGCTACACCTTC; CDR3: CASRNRDSSYGYTF
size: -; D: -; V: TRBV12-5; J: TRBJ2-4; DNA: TGTGCTAGTGGTTTGGCCCCGGACGGACTCCCAAGGGGGGAGCAGTACTTC; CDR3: CASGLAPDGLPRGEQYF
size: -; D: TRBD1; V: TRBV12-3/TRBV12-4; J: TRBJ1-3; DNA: TGTGCCAGCAGTCCCACCGGACAGGGCGGAAACACCATATATTTT; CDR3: CASSPTGQGGNTIYF
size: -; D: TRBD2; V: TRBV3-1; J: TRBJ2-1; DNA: TGTGCCAGCAGCCAACTTAGCGGGGGAAATGAGCAGTTCTTC; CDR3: CASSQLSGGNEQFF
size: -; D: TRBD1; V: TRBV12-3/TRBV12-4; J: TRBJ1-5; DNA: TGTGCCAGCAGCCGGGACAGGGGGTCGTTACAGCCCCAGCATTTT; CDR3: CASSRDRGSLQPQHF
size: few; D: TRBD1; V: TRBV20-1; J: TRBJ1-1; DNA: TGCAGTGTCGCGGGACAGGGGTTCACTGAAGCTTTCTTT; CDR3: CSVAGQGFTEAFF
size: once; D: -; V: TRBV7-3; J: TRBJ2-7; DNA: TGTGCCAGCAGCTTAGTAGTCGCCTCCTACAATGAGCAGTACTTC; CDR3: CASSLVVASYNEQYF
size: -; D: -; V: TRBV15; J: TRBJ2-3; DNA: TGTGCCACCAGCGAGATGGCCACCACAGATACGCAGTATTTT; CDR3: CATSEMATTDTQYF
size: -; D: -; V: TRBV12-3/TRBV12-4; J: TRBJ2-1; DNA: TGTGCCAGCGCCCAGCCGGCCGTAAGGGATGAGCAGTTCTTC; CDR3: CASAQPAVRDEQFF